Following are 19 T cell receptor beta chains from one sample sequenced in a study of blood T cell repertoires in COVID-19. The protocol was immunoSEQ multiplex PCR, while the TCRdb copy is restricted to in-frame clones and leaves out a portion. This repertoire shows hundreds of thousands of clones, 83% found once; its top ten account for 1.3%. Sequenced material: peripheral blood. Receptor source: a young woman with COVID-19, enrolled during active disease.

The chain has TRBV5-1 and TRBJ2-5; TRBD2 aligns across 10 bases. The CDR3 length is 16 residues. CDR1 is SGHRS, CDR2 YFSETQ, per germline. J was trimmed by 1 base and V by 0 bases; bases with no gene match: 3. CDR3 protein: CASSLVLAGLQETQYF. Here the CDR3 DNA reads TGCGCCAGCAGCTTGGTACTAGCGGGACTCCAAGAGACCCAGTACTTC.

V and J are TRBV10-2 and TRBJ2-7; D possibly corresponds to TRBD1 (6 bases). This CDR3 is 14 amino acids long. Per germline, CDR1 WSHSY and CDR2 SAAADI. The V and J ends lost 4 bases and 4 bases respectively, with 14 bases between them. Here the CDR3 reads CASSAAGEGYEQYF. In nucleotides, the CDR3 is TGCGCCAGCAGTGCGGCAGGGGAAGGATACGAGCAGTACTTC.

The chain recombines TRBV7-9 with TRBJ2-3; 14 bases align to TRBD2. The CDR3 spans 16 residues. V dropped 5 bases and J dropped 5; count of bases not matched to a gene: 6. CDR1 is SEHNR, CDR2 FQNEAQ, per germline (reference sequence). DNA for the CDR3: TGTGCCAGCAGCCTGGGACTAGCGGGAGCGGTAGATACGCAGTATTTT. Translating it yields CASSLGLAGAVDTQYF.

The genes are TRBV5-5 and TRBJ1-4, with TRBD1 matching over 8 bases. The CDR3 runs to 14 residues. The V segment lost 4 bases and the J segment 8 bases; nucleotides outside the gene matches: 7. Germline V gene lookup returns CDR1 SGHKS and CDR2 YYEKEE (reference sequence). The CDR3, as DNA: TGTGCCAGCAGCCTGACAGGGGCGGGGGAAAAACTGTTTTTT. Amino acid sequence: CASSLTGAGEKLFF.

This clone was seen once. The genes are TRBV4-1 and TRBJ1-2; the D gene is possibly TRBD1 (6 bases). With 2 bases removed from V and 2 bases from J, the gap between germline ends came to 15 bases. Per germline, CDR1 MGHRA and CDR2 YSYEKL. CDR3 length: 16 amino acids. The CDR3 DNA follows: TGCGCCAGCAGCCAACGAGAGGACAGCCCGAACTATGGCTACACCTTC. This gives the protein CASSQREDSPNYGYTF.

This clone was counted a few times. J is TRBJ2-3 and V is TRBV2; the match to TRBD1 covers 7 bases. Germline assignment: CDR1 SNHLY and CDR2 FYNNEI. The V and J ends lost 6 bases and 4 bases, in that order; junction bases with no gene match: 13. The CDR3 extends over 16 amino acids. CDR3 loop: CASRSPTGAEADTQYF. CDR3 bases: TGTGCCAGCAGATCCCCCACAGGGGCTGAGGCAGATACGCAGTATTTT.

The chain couples TRBV11-2 to TRBJ2-5; maybe TRBD1 (5 bases). Germline lookup yields CDR1 SGHAT and CDR2 FQNNGV. The CDR3 runs to 18 residues. The V gene lost 9 bases and the J gene lost 3 bases, with 29 bases spanning the gap. CDR3: CARSENRPGLECKETQYF. CDR3 nucleotides: TGTGCCAGATCGGAAAATAGACCAGGGTTGGAATGTAAAGAGACCCAGTACTTC.

This sequence joins TRBV5-1 and TRBJ1-2; possible D gene TRBD1, 5 bases. Trimming cost V 4 bases and J 7 bases, with 20 bases left between them. This CDR3 spans 15 amino acids. Germline CDR1 is SGHRS and CDR2 is YFSETQ. The DNA for the CDR3 is TGCGCCAGCAGCCCTCCCCTGGACGGGGGTCGTGGCTACACCTTC. Encoded protein: CASSPPLDGGRGYTF.

The chain combines TRBV19 with TRBJ2-1; 10 nucleotides agree with TRBD1. Germline-derived CDR1 and CDR2 are LNHDA and SQIVND (reference sequence). There are 14 residues in the CDR3. V was clipped by 4 bases and J by 3 bases; unmatched bases: 0. CDR3 residues: CASSRDRGYNEQFF. For the CDR3, the DNA is TGTGCCAGTAGTAGGGACAGGGGCTACAATGAGCAGTTCTTC.

This clone was counted a single time. The J gene is TRBJ2-7, the V gene TRBV19; 10 bases fit TRBD1. The germline gives CDR1 LNHDA, CDR2 SQIVND (reference sequence). The CDR3 covers 15 residues. V shed 3 bases, J shed 6 bases, and the junction held 8 bases outside the gene matches. The DNA of the CDR3 is TGTGCCAGTAGTATTGGGGACAGGGGACTCCTCGAGCAGTACTTC. Translation: CASSIGDRGLLEQYF.

This clone was seen a few times. The V and J genes are TRBV5-1 and TRBJ1-3; 8 positions match TRBD1. Trimming at V came to 4 bases and at J to 0 bases, leaving 9 bases not matched to a gene. The length of the CDR3 is 17 residues. Germline assignment: CDR1 SGHRS and CDR2 YFSETQ. The CDR3 reads CASSAGTGTPSGNTIYF. The CDR3 region has the DNA TGCGCCAGCAGCGCCGGGACAGGAACCCCCTCTGGAAACACCATATATTTT.

This chain uses TRBV10-3 with TRBJ2-7; maybe TRBD2 (5 bases). Trimming removed 5 bases at V and 1 base at J, with 12 bases between. This CDR3 is 14 amino acids long. Germline V gene sequence: CDR1 ENHRY, CDR2 SYGVKD. CDR3 nucleotides: TGTGCCATCAGTATAGCGTCAGCTTCCTACGAGCAGTACTTC. Translation: CAISIASASYEQYF.

The chain carries TRBV19 and TRBJ1-1; 9 positions agree with TRBD1. This CDR3 is built from 14 residues. V gave up 5 bases and J gave up 1 base; unmatched junction bases: 2. Germline CDR1 LNHDA, CDR2 SQIVND (reference sequence). In DNA, the CDR3 is TGTGCCAGTAGTTGGGACAGGGCGAACACTGAAGCTTTCTTT. This codes for CASSWDRANTEAFF.

V usage is TRBV19 and J usage is TRBJ1-2; D is possibly TRBD1 (6 bases). The ends were cut back, 8 bases at V and 5 bases at J, with 21 bases in the middle. The CDR3 loop spans 15 amino acids. CDR1 and CDR2 from the germline V gene are LNHDA and SQIVND (reference sequence). In nucleotides, the CDR3 is TGTGCCAGTCGTAGGGGGACTAATCAGCCATATGGCTACACCTTC. Amino acids: CASRRGTNQPYGYTF.

The chain is built from TRBV7-3 and TRBJ2-3; possibly TRBD2 for D (6 bases). The CDR3 is 16 residues long. The germline V gene has CDR1 SGHTA and CDR2 FQGTGA. Trimming removed 1 base at V and 6 bases at J, with 17 bases between. This CDR3 is CASSLRAPMAGDTQYF. The CDR3 DNA follows: TGTGCCAGCAGCTTAAGAGCCCCTATGGCGGGGGATACGCAGTATTTT.

The rearrangement links TRBV10-3 to TRBJ1-1; no reliable D call. Trimming took 2 bases from V and 4 from J, leaving 11 bases between them. CDR3 length: 14 amino acids. Germline CDR1 ENHRY, CDR2 SYGVKD. This CDR3 reads CAISELTGSTEAFF. The CDR3 DNA follows: TGTGCCATCAGTGAGCTGACCGGGAGCACTGAAGCTTTCTTT.

V and J are TRBV18 and TRBJ1-6; D is possibly TRBD1 (5 bases). This CDR3 has 14 amino acids. With 5 bases removed from V and 5 bases from J, the gap between germline ends came to 10 bases. Per the germline V gene, CDR1 is KGHSH and CDR2 is LQKENI. This CDR3 reads CASSSTDNNSPLHF. The CDR3, as DNA: TGTGCCAGCTCATCGACAGATAATAATTCACCCCTCCACTTT.

In its sample, this clone was seen once. The V gene is TRBV9, the J gene TRBJ2-2; TRBD2 matches at 8 bases. Germline values: CDR1 SGDLS, CDR2 YYNGEE. The CDR3 loop spans 17 amino acids. The V gene end was trimmed by 0 bases and the J gene end by 2 bases; junction bases not matched to a gene: 6. DNA for the CDR3: TGTGCCAGCAGCGTAGGGGCGGGGGGTTTTAACACCGGGGAGCTGTTTTTT. It translates to CASSVGAGGFNTGELFF.

The CDR3 loop is CAWSEGQGSGETQYF. In DNA, the CDR3 is TGTGCCTGGAGTGAGGGACAGGGGAGTGGGGAGACCCAGTACTTC. This chain joins TRBV30 and TRBJ2-5; 10 nucleotides match TRBD1. CDR1 GTSNPN and CDR2 SVGIG come from the germline V gene (reference sequence). V dropped 1 base and J dropped 5; count of bases not matched to a gene: 7. This CDR3 region has 15 residues.